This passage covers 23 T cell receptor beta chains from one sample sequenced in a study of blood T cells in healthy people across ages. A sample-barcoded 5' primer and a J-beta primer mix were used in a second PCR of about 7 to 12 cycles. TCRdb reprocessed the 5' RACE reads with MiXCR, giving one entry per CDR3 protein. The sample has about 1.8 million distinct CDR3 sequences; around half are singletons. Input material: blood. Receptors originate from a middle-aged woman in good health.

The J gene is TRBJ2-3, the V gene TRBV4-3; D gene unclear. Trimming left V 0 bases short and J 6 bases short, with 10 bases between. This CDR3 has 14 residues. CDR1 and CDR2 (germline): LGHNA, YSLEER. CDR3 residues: CASSQDGRVDTQYF. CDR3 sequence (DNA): TGCGCCAGCAGCCAAGATGGAAGGGTGGATACGCAGTATTTT.

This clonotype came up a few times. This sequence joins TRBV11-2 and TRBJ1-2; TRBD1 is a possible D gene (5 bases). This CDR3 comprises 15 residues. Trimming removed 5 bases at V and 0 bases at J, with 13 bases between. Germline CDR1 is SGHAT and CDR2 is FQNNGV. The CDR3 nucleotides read TGTGCCAGCAGCCAGGACTTGGGACCTAACTATGGCTACACCTTC. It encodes CASSQDLGPNYGYTF.

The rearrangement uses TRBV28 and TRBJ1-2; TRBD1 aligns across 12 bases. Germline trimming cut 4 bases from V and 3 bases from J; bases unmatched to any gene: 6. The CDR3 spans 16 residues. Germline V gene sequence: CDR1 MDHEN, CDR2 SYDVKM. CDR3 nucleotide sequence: TGTGCCAGCAGTTCCCCCGGGACAGGGGGCTACTATGGCTACACCTTC. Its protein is CASSSPGTGGYYGYTF.

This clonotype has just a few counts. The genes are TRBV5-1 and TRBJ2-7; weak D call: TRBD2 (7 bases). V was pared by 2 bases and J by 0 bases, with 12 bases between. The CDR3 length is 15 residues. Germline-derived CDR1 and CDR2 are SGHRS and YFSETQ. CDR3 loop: CASSFRGGSSYEQYF. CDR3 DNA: TGCGCCAGCAGCTTCCGCGGGGGCAGCTCCTACGAGCAGTACTTC.

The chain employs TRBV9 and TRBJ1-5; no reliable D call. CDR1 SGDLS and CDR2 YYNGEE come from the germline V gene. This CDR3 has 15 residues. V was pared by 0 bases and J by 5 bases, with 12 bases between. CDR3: CASSVAPTMDQPQHF. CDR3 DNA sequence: TGTGCCAGCAGCGTAGCTCCCACGATGGATCAGCCCCAGCATTTT.

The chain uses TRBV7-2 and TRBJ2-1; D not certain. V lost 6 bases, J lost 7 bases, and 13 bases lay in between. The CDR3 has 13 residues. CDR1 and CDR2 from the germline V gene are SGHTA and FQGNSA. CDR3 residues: CASRQGMGNEQFF. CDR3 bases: TGTGCCAGCAGACAAGGCATGGGTAATGAGCAGTTCTTC.

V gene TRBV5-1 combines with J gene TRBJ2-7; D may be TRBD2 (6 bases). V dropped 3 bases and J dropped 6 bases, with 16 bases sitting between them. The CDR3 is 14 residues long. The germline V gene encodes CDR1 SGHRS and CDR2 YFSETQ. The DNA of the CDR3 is TGCGCCAGCAGCTCCCGGCGCGGGGCCTCCGAGCAGTACTTC. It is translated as CASSSRRGASEQYF.

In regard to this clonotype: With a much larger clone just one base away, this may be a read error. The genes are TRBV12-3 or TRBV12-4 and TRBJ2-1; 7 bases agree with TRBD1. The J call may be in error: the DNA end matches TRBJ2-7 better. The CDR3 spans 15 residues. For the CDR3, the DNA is TGTGCCAGCAGTTCACCGGGACAGCCTTACAATGAGCAGTACTTC. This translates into CASSSPGQPYNEQYF.

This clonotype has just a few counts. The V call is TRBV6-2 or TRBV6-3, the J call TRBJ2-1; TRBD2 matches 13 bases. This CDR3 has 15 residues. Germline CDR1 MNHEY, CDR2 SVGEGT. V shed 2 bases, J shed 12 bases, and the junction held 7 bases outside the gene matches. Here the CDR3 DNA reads TGTGCCAGCAGTTACCACCGACTAGCGGGGGGAAGGCAGTTCTTC. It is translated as CASSYHRLAGGRQFF.

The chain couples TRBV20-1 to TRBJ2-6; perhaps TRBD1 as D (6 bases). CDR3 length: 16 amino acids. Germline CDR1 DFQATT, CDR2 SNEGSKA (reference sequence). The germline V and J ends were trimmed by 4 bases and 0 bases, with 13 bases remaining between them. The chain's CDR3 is CSAKTRQDSGANVLTF. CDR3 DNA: TGCAGTGCTAAGACCCGACAGGACTCTGGGGCCAACGTCCTGACTTTC.

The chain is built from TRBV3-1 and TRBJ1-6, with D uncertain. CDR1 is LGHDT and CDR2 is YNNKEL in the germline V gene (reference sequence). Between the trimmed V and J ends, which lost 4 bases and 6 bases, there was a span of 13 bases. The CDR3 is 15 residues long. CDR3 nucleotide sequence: TGTGCCAGCAGCCGGATATTAGGGTCTAATTCACCCCTCCACTTT. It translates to CASSRILGSNSPLHF.

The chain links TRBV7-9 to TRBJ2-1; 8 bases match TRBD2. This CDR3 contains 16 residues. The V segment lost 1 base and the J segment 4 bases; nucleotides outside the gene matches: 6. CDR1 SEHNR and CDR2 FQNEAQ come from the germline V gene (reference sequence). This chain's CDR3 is CASSLGSASGYNEQFF. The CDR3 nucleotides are TGTGCCAGCAGCTTAGGTAGCGCTAGCGGGTACAATGAGCAGTTCTTC. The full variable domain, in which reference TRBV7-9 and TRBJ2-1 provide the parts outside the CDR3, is DTGVSQNPRHKITKRGQNVTFRCDPISEHNRLYWYRQTLGQGPEFLTYFQNEAQLEKSRLLSDRFSAERPKGSFSTLEIQRTEQGDSAMYLCASSLGSASGYNEQFFGPGTRLTVL.

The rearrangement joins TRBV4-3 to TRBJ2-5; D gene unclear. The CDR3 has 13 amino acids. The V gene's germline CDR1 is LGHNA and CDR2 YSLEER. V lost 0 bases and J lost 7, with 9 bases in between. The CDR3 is CASSQEPLGTQYF. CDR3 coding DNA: TGCGCCAGCAGCCAAGAACCCCTTGGGACCCAGTACTTC.

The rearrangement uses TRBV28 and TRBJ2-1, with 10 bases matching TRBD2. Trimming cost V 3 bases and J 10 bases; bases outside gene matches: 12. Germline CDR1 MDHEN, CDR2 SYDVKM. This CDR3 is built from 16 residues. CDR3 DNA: TGTGCCAGCAGTTTGGCCCGGTCTAGCGGGGGCCGGGAGCAGTTCTTC. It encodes CASSLARSSGGREQFF.

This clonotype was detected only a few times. Written as DNA, the CDR3 is TGTGCCAGCAGACAGGGGGAGGATACGCAGTATTTT. It specifies CASRQGEDTQYF. This chain connects TRBV5-6 to TRBJ2-3; TRBD1 matches at 8 bases. CDR3 length: 12 amino acids. With 5 bases clipped from V and 6 bases from J, the junction kept 2 bases outside the gene matches. In germline, CDR1 is SGHDT, CDR2 YYEEEE.

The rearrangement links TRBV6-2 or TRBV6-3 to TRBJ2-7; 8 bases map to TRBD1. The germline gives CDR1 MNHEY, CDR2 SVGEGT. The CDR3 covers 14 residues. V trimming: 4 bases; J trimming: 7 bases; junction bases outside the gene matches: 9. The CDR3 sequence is CASSSGQVYNEQYF. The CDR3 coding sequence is TGTGCCAGCAGTTCGGGACAGGTATACAATGAGCAGTACTTC.

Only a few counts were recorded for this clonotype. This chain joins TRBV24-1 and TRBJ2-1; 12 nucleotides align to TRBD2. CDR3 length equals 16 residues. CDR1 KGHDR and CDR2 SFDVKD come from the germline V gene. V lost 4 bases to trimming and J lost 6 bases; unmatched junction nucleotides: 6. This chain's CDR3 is CATSEPSGGASNEQFF. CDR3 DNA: TGTGCCACCAGTGAGCCTAGCGGGGGGGCTTCCAATGAGCAGTTCTTC.

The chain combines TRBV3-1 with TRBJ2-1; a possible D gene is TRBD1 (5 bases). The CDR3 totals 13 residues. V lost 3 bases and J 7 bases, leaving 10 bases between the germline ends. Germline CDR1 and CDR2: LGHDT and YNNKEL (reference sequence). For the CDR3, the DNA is TGTGCCAGCAGCCACCTCAGGGTAAATGAGCAGTTCTTC. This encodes CASSHLRVNEQFF.

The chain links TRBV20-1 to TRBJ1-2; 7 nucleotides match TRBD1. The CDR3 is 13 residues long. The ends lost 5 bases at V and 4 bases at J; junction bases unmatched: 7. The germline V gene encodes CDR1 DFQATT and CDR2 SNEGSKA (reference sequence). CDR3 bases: TGCAGTGCTCACCTCGGACAGGTCTATGGCTACACCTTC. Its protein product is CSAHLGQVYGYTF.

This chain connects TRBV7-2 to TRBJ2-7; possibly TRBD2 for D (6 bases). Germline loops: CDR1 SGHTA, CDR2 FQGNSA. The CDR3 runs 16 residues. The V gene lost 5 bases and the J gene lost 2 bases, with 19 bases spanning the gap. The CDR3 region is CASSPVGGEGAYEQYF. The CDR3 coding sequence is TGTGCCAGCAGCCCAGTCGGCGGGGAAGGGGCCTACGAGCAGTACTTC.

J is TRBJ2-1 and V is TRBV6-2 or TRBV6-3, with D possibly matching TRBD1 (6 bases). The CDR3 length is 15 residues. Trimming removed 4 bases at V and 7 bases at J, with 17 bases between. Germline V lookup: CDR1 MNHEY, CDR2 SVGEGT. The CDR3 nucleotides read TGTGCCAGCAGTTTACAGGGCCCCCTTACTAATGAGCAGTTCTTC. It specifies CASSLQGPLTNEQFF.

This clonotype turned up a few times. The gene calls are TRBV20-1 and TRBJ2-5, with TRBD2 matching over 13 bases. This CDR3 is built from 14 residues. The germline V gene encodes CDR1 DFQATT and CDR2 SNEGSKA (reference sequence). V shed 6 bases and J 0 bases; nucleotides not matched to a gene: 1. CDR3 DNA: TGCAGTGCGGGGACTAGCGGGGACCAAGAGACCCAGTACTTC. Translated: CSAGTSGDQETQYF.

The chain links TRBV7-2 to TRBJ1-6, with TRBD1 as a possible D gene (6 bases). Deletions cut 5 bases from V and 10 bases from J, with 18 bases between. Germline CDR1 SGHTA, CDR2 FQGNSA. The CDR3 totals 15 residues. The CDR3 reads CASSQLQGQRSPLHF. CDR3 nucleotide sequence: TGTGCCAGCAGCCAACTACAGGGCCAACGGTCACCCCTCCACTTT.